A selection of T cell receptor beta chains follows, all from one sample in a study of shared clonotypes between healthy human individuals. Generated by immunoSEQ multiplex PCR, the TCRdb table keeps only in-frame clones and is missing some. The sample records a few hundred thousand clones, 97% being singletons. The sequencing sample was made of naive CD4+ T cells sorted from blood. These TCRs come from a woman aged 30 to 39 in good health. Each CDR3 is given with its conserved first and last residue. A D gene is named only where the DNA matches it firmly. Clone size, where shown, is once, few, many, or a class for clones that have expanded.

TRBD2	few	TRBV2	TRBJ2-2	CASSERTSHTGELFF	TGTGCCAGCAGTGAAAGGACTAGCCACACCGGGGAGCTGTTTTTT
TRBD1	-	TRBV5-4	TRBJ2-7	CASSFPGQGAGEQYF	TGTGCCAGCAGCTTCCCGGGACAGGGGGCGGGTGAGCAGTACTTC
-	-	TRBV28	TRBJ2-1	CASSGTNRVLYEQFF	TGTGCCAGCTCTGGGACCAACAGGGTCTTATATGAGCAGTTCTTC
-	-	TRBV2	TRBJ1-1	CASRDHEKGGTEAFF	TGTGCCAGCAGGGACCATGAAAAGGGGGGGACTGAAGCTTTCTTT
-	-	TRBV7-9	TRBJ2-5	CASSLALASQETQYF	TGTGCCAGCAGCTTAGCGTTGGCTAGCCAAGAGACCCAGTACTTC
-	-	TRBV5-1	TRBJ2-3	CASSFQGPSISSDTQYF	TGCGCCAGCAGCTTTCAGGGCCCGTCTATTTCGTCAGATACGCAGTATTTT
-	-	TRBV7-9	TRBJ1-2	CASSSPAGGYTF	TGTGCCAGCAGTTCGCCGGCCGGTGGCTACACCTTC
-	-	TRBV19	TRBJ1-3	CASSPKQGYSGNTIYF	TGTGCCAGTAGTCCCAAACAGGGCTACTCTGGAAACACCATATATTTT
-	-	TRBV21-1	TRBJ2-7	CASCYPDGGPYEQYF	TGTGCCAGCTGCTACCCTGATGGTGGACCCTACGAGCAGTACTTC
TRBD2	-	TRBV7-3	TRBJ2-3	CASSVALAGRTDTQYF	TGTGCCAGCAGCGTCGCTCTAGCGGGACGCACAGATACGCAGTATTTT
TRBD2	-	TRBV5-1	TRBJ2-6	CASRDSGLAGGPGANVLTF	TGCGCCAGCAGGGATTCGGGACTAGCGGGAGGGCCTGGGGCCAACGTCCTGACTTTC
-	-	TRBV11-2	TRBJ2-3	CASSTGAGSPDTQYF	TGTGCCAGCAGCACGGGGGCAGGGTCCCCAGATACGCAGTATTTT
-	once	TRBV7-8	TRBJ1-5	CASSLADSFSDQPQHF	TGTGCCAGCAGCTTAGCGGACAGCTTTTCGGATCAGCCCCAGCATTTT
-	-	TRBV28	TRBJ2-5	CASSFFSWDGVGQETQYF	TGTGCCAGCAGTTTCTTCTCCTGGGACGGCGTTGGCCAAGAGACCCAGTACTTC
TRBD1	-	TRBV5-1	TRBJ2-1	CASSSTGTEYNEQFF	TGCGCCAGCAGCTCAACCGGGACAGAATACAATGAGCAGTTCTTC
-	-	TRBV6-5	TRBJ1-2	CASSYSNPRVGYGYTF	TGTGCCAGCAGTTACTCGAATCCCAGGGTTGGCTATGGCTACACCTTC
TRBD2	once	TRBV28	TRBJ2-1	CASSLGTSDYNEQFF	TGTGCCAGCAGTTTAGGGACTAGCGACTACAATGAGCAGTTCTTC